Detailed here is one T cell receptor (beta chain). This sample stems from a study of blood T cell repertoires in COVID-19. Study-wide background: T cells, B-cell-depleted T cells, or PBMCs provided the cDNA or gDNA that served as material.

Authors' analysis steps: Cell counts per sample came from amplifying reference gene primers. Only in-frame clones appear in the TCRdb table, and some are missing; sequencing was by immunoSEQ multiplex PCR. From that table come the V and J calls and clone size; the DNA was used to work out D and trimming. The sample includes about 280,000 clones, roughly 86% of them seen just once. The sequencing input was peripheral blood. This sequence was found in a man between 35 and 55 years old with active or convalescent COVID-19.

The CDR3 nucleotides are TGTGCCAGCAGCCACCGGGGGGGGAGTTACACTGAAGCTTTCTTT. This sequence encodes CASSHRGGSYTEAFF. The genes are TRBV3-1 (or the pseudogene TRBV3-2) and TRBJ1-1, with a tentative D call TRBD1 (5 bases). This CDR3 has 15 amino acids. Germline V lookup: CDR1 LGHDT, CDR2 YNNKEL (reference sequence). V was clipped by 3 bases and J by 3 bases, with 14 bases between them.